The 26 T cell receptor beta chains below come from one sample, sequenced in a study of regulatory T cells in long-lasting Graves disease. Described time point: newly diagnosed GD, antithyroid drugs for less than 3 months. Making the TCR library involved RNA that had been extracted from PBMCs. CDR3-region Arm-PCR and iRepertoire HTBI primers produced the TCR beta libraries. One entry per CDR3 protein, called by TCRdb with MiXCR from the multiplex PCR reads. The data hold roughly 610,000 distinct CDR3 sequences, with 15% to 20% observed a single time. This sample was also put to use in a study of T cells in Graves' hyperthyroidism and ophthalmopathy.

The sample was peripheral blood mononuclear cells (PBMCs), taken at new diagnosis, from a patient treated with antithyroid drugs. The receptors here all came from a young woman with Graves disease.

This clonotype was seen at least ten times. This sequence joins TRBV27 and TRBJ1-2; D is possibly TRBD1 (5 bases). The CDR3 contains 15 residues. Per germline, CDR1 MNHEY and CDR2 SMNVEV (reference sequence). Trimming took off 6 bases at V and 6 bases at J, with 20 bases between the two ends. CDR3 nucleotides: TGTGCCAGCAGCCTTTGGGGCAGAACAGGAAATGGCTACACCTTC. Translated: CASSLWGRTGNGYTF.

This clonotype has a handful of counts. V and J are TRBV7-9 and TRBJ2-7, with D unresolved. From germline, CDR1 is SEHNR and CDR2 FQNEAQ (reference sequence). Between the trimmed V and J ends, which lost 3 bases and 6 bases, there was a span of 9 bases. The length of the CDR3 is 12 residues. The CDR3 sequence: CASSFRPREQYF. CDR3 nucleotide sequence: TGTGCCAGCAGCTTCCGGCCCCGCGAGCAGTACTTC.

The genes are TRBV5-1 and TRBJ1-2; D call uncertain. This CDR3 contains 14 residues. V lost 3 bases to trimming and J lost 6 bases, with 15 bases between them. Germline V gene sequence: CDR1 SGHRS, CDR2 YFSETQ. The CDR3 bases are TGCGCCAGCAGCTCTACCGGACGATTGGATGGCTACACCTTC. Translation gives CASSSTGRLDGYTF.

The rearrangement links TRBV24-1 to TRBJ2-3; D is unclear. V was shortened by 4 bases and J by 0 bases, with 4 bases between the two germline ends. In germline, CDR1 is KGHDR, CDR2 SFDVKD. The CDR3 length is 13 residues. The CDR3 coding sequence is TGTGCCACCAGTGAGCGTAGCACAGATACGCAGTATTTT. It specifies CATSERSTDTQYF.

This clonotype was recorded only once. The chain links TRBV28 to TRBJ2-5, with TRBD1 matching 7 bases. Germline CDR1 reads MDHEN; CDR2 reads SYDVKM. V gave up 5 bases and J gave up 1 base; unmatched junction bases: 7. This CDR3 region has 15 residues. For the CDR3, the DNA is TGTGCCAGCAGTCTCACAGGGGCTACCCAAGAGACCCAGTACTTC. Amino acid sequence: CASSLTGATQETQYF.

This clonotype was observed a few times. The chain uses TRBV30 and TRBJ1-6; 7 bases are shared with TRBD1. The V gene's germline CDR1 is GTSNPN and CDR2 SVGIG (reference sequence). This CDR3 has 13 residues. J lost 8 bases, V lost 1 base, and 2 bases had no gene match. CDR3 nucleotide sequence: TGTGCCTGGAGTGGGCAGGGGGATTCACCCCTCCACTTT. Amino acids: CAWSGQGDSPLHF.

V and J are TRBV9 and TRBJ2-1, with D maybe TRBD2 (5 bases). V lost 0 bases to trimming and J lost 4 bases, with 11 bases between them. CDR3 length: 15 residues. Germline loops: CDR1 SGDLS, CDR2 YYNGEE. CDR3 DNA sequence: TGTGCCAGCAGCGTAGGGGTTGGACTTTACAATGAGCAGTTCTTC. It is translated as CASSVGVGLYNEQFF.

The sample holds many counts of this clonotype. The chain couples TRBV28 to TRBJ1-1, with a tentative D call TRBD1 (6 bases). Germline CDR1 is MDHEN and CDR2 is SYDVKM. Trimming shortened V by 5 bases and J by 4 bases, and 14 bases separated the two germline ends. There are 14 residues in the CDR3. The CDR3 loop reads CASSLYRVSTEAFF. The CDR3 nucleotides read TGTGCCAGCAGTCTCTACAGGGTAAGCACTGAAGCTTTCTTT.

Details on this clonotype: A clone one base away is much larger, so this may be a read error. The chain couples TRBV28 to TRBJ2-3; D remains ambiguous. Germline V CDR1 and CDR2: MDHEN, SYDVKM. The length of the CDR3 is 11 residues. In nucleotides, the CDR3 is TGTGCCAGCCGTTTCACAGATACGCAGTGTTTT. It translates to CASRFTDTQCF.

The sample holds a few counts of this clonotype. The gene calls are TRBV6-2 or TRBV6-3 and TRBJ2-6; D unresolved. V dropped 4 bases and J dropped 0 bases, with 7 bases sitting between them. This CDR3 comprises 15 residues. Germline-derived CDR1 and CDR2 are MNHEY and SVGEGT. The CDR3 sequence is CASSSLTSGANVLTF. The CDR3 nucleotides are TGTGCCAGCAGTTCCCTCACCTCTGGGGCCAACGTCCTGACTTTC.

The V gene is TRBV30, the J gene TRBJ2-7; D gene ambiguous. Trimming shortened V by 4 bases and J by 3 bases, and 16 bases separated the two germline ends. CDR3 length: 14 residues. The germline V gene encodes CDR1 GTSNPN and CDR2 SVGIG (reference sequence). The CDR3 loop reads CAWKFGPMGYEQYF. DNA of the CDR3: TGTGCCTGGAAGTTCGGGCCTATGGGCTACGAGCAGTACTTC.

Points on this clonotype: Possible read error: a much larger clone is one base away. V is TRBV12-3 or TRBV12-4 and J is TRBJ1-5; TRBD1 aligns across 7 bases. The V gene end was trimmed by 8 bases and the J gene end by 0 bases; junction bases not matched to a gene: 4. The CDR3 has 14 amino acids. CDR3 residues: CASRDSYSNQPQHF. In DNA, the CDR3 is TGTGCCAGCCGGGACAGTTATAGCAATCAGCCCCAGCATTTT.

This clonotype was seen repeatedly, ten times or more. The CDR3 DNA reads as TGTGCCAGCAGTTTCTTACTCGTGACAGGGAGGAGCAATCAGCCCCAGCATTTT. Translation: CASSFLLVTGRSNQPQHF. The V gene is TRBV28, the J gene TRBJ1-5; 7 bases agree with TRBD1. CDR1 is MDHEN, CDR2 SYDVKM, per germline. The CDR3 is 18 amino acids. Trimming removed 3 bases from V and 1 base from J; junction bases left unmatched: 12.

This clonotype has ten or more counts. This rearrangement joins TRBV24-1 to TRBJ2-3, with 7 bases identical to TRBD2. Trimming took 3 bases from V and 6 from J; bases not matched to a gene: 5. The germline gives CDR1 KGHDR, CDR2 SFDVKD. The CDR3 has 14 amino acids. The CDR3 nucleotides are TGTGCCACCAGTGATATTGGACTAGTCGATACGCAGTATTTT. Residues: CATSDIGLVDTQYF.

Many counts were recorded for this clonotype. The rearrangement uses TRBV6-1 and TRBJ1-1; no firm D call. Germline lookup yields CDR1 MNHNS and CDR2 SASEGT. This CDR3 is 14 amino acids long. With 2 bases removed from V and 4 bases from J, the gap between germline ends came to 11 bases. The CDR3 protein is CASSESFRGTEAFF. DNA of the CDR3: TGTGCCAGCAGTGAATCCTTCCGGGGCACTGAAGCTTTCTTT.

This clonotype was counted only a few times. The CDR3 loop reads CASSLERPGAKNIQYF. CDR3 DNA sequence: TGCGCCAGCAGCTTGGAGAGACCGGGGGCCAAAAACATTCAGTACTTC. The V and J genes are TRBV5-1 and TRBJ2-4, with D possibly TRBD2 on 5 matching bases. Germline assignment: CDR1 SGHRS and CDR2 YFSETQ. There are 16 residues in the CDR3. Trimming left V 0 bases short and J 1 base short, with 11 bases between.

This clonotype was seen a handful of times. The rearrangement links TRBV20-1 to TRBJ1-4; D is unclear. In germline, CDR1 is DFQATT, CDR2 SNEGSKA (reference sequence). The ends were cut back, 5 bases at V and 0 bases at J, with 13 bases in the middle. The CDR3 is 15 amino acids. The CDR3 nucleotides read TGCAGTGCTCCCCGACGGTATGCAACTAATGAAAAACTGTTTTTT. Its translation: CSAPRRYATNEKLFF.

This clonotype was observed a handful of times. The chain is built from TRBV27 and TRBJ2-3; 14 bases agree with TRBD2. This CDR3 spans 16 amino acids. CDR1 and CDR2 from the germline V gene are MNHEY and SMNVEV (reference sequence). V trimming: 5 bases; J trimming: 5 bases; junction bases outside the gene matches: 6. Written as DNA, the CDR3 is TGTGCCAGCAGTCGGGTCGGACTAGCGGGAGGAGATACGCAGTATTTT. Protein: CASSRVGLAGGDTQYF.

There are many counts of this clonotype. The genes are TRBV20-1 and TRBJ2-2, with 7 bases lining up with TRBD2. Germline-derived CDR1 and CDR2 are DFQATT and SNEGSKA (reference sequence). This CDR3 has 15 residues. V was pared by 0 bases and J by 6 bases, with 7 bases of the junction left unmatched. CDR3 coding DNA: TGCAGTGCTAGAGATGTGGCTAGCGGACCCGGGGAGCTGTTTTTT. Residues: CSARDVASGPGELFF.

This clonotype was counted ten times or more. The chain uses TRBV6-1 and TRBJ2-5; D not certain. Germline lookup yields CDR1 MNHNS and CDR2 SASEGT. V was pared by 1 base and J by 2 bases, with 8 bases between. The CDR3 runs to 14 residues. Here the CDR3 reads CASSEEIGQETQYF. Here the CDR3 DNA reads TGTGCCAGCAGTGAAGAGATAGGACAAGAGACCCAGTACTTC.

About this clonotype: Likely a read error: the CDR3 ends without its conserved phenylalanine or tryptophan. The CDR3 bases are TGCAGTGCTAGTTATGGTGGGGGCGTTATAGGCAATCAGCCCCAGCATGTT. It codes for CSASYGGGVIGNQPQHV. The gene calls are TRBV20-1 and TRBJ1-5; a weak D match, TRBD1 (6 bases). CDR1 and CDR2 from the germline V gene are DFQATT and SNEGSKA (reference sequence). The CDR3 loop spans 17 amino acids. Trimming took off 3 bases at V and 2 bases at J, with 20 bases between the two ends.

The chain has TRBV14 and TRBJ1-1, with a weak D call TRBD1 (6 bases). The CDR3 spans 17 residues. V gave up 0 bases and J gave up 11 bases, with 25 bases separating them. Germline CDR1 and CDR2: SGHDN and FVKESK. The CDR3 nucleotides are TGTGCCAGCAGCCAAGACGATCAATTTTGGGACAACCGATATGCTTTCTTT. Its protein is CASSQDDQFWDNRYAFF.

The chain couples TRBV5-5 to TRBJ1-5, with D possibly matching TRBD1 (6 bases). This CDR3 contains 16 residues. Trimming shortened V by 0 bases and J by 3 bases, and 13 bases separated the two germline ends. Germline loops: CDR1 SGHKS, CDR2 YYEKEE (reference sequence). The CDR3 protein is CASSLDLGHNNQPQHF. CDR3 nucleotides: TGTGCCAGCAGCTTGGATCTGGGACACAACAATCAGCCCCAGCATTTT. Full variable domain (missing parts from reference TRBV5-5 and TRBJ1-5): DAGVTQSPTHLIKTRGQQVTLRCSPISGHKSVSWYQQVLGQGPQFIFQYYEKEERGRGNFPDRFSARQFPNYSSELNVNALLLGDSALYLCASSLDLGHNNQPQHFGDGTRLSIL.

The V call is TRBV7-3, the J call TRBJ1-5; D gene unclear. V was clipped by 4 bases and J by 7 bases, with 11 bases between them. Looked up from germline, CDR1 is SGHTA and CDR2 is FQGTGA. The length of the CDR3 is 13 residues. This CDR3 is CASSSQSLQPQHF. The CDR3 region has the DNA TGTGCCAGCAGCTCCCAGTCTCTCCAGCCCCAGCATTTT.

As concerns this clonotype: This may stem from a read error, because a much larger clone lies one nucleotide away. This rearrangement joins TRBV28 to TRBJ2-1; weak D call: TRBD1 (5 bases). This CDR3 comprises 13 residues. Germline V gene lookup returns CDR1 MDHEN and CDR2 SYDVKM. For the CDR3, the DNA is TGTGCCAGCAGCCAGCAGGGCCTGAATGAGCGGTTCTTC. Amino acid sequence: CASSQQGLNERFF.

This chain uses TRBV5-5 with TRBJ1-2; tentative D call: TRBD1 (5 bases). V shed 0 bases and J shed 7 bases, with 10 bases lying between them. There are 13 residues in the CDR3. CDR1 is SGHKS and CDR2 is YYEKEE in the germline V gene (reference sequence). CDR3 protein: CASSLDLRGGYTF. CDR3 nucleotides: TGTGCCAGCAGCTTGGACCTGAGGGGTGGCTACACCTTC.